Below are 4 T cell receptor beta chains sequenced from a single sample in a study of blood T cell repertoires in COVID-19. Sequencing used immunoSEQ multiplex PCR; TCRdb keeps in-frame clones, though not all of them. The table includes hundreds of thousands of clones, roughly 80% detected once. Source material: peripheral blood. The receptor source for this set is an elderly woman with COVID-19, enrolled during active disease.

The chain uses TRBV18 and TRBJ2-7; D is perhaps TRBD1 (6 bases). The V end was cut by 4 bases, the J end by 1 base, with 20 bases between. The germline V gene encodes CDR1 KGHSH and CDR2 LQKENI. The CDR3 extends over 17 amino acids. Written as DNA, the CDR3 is TGTGCCAGCTCACAAATTCCACAGGGTCGGGGATCCTACGAGCAGTACTTC. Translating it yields CASSQIPQGRGSYEQYF.

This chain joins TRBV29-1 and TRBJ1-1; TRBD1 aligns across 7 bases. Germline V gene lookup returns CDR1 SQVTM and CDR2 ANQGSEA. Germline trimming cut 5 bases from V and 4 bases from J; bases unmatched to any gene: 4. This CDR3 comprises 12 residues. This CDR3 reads CSVSDRVTEAFF. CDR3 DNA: TGCAGCGTTTCAGACAGGGTCACTGAAGCTTTCTTT.

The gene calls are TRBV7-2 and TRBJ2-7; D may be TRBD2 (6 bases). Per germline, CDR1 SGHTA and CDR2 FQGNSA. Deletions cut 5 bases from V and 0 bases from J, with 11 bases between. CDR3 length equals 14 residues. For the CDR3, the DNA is TGTGCCAGCAGCCCCCGGGGGAACTCCTACGAGCAGTACTTC. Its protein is CASSPRGNSYEQYF.

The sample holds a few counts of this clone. Here the CDR3 DNA reads TGCGCCAGCAGCTTGGAAGGGGCAAGTCAGCCCCAGCATTTT. Its protein is CASSLEGASQPQHF. V is TRBV5-1 and J is TRBJ1-5; D is possibly TRBD1 (5 bases). Germline CDR1 and CDR2: SGHRS and YFSETQ. V lost 0 bases and J lost 6, with 10 bases in between. The CDR3 contains 14 residues. The full variable domain, rest sourced from reference TRBV5-1 and TRBJ1-5, is KAGVTQTPRYLIKTRGQQVTLSCSPISGHRSVSWYQQTPGQGLQFLFEYFSETQRNKGNFPGRFSGRQFSNSRSEMNVSTLELGDSALYLCASSLEGASQPQHFGDGTRLSIL.